What follows is one T cell receptor beta chain and its context. Its antigen is unknown. These data come from a study of shared clonotypes between healthy human individuals. Overall study results and limits: Though the depth was large, rarefaction showed that sorted-subset sequencing was incomplete.

The germline gives CDR1 SGHRS, CDR2 YFSETQ. This CDR3 is 15 amino acids long. Trimming shortened V by 0 bases and J by 4 bases, and 11 bases separated the two germline ends. The method was immunoSEQ multiplex PCR; TCRdb's version includes in-frame clones alone and lacks a portion of them. The sample contains about a million clones, around three quarters of which appear only once. Sequenced sample: memory CD4+ T cells sorted from blood. Specified subset: CD45RA-negative fraction. The TCR sequence derives from a man younger than 30 in good health. V usage is TRBV5-1 and J usage is TRBJ2-1; D is tentatively TRBD1 or TRBD2 (5 bases each). CDR3 protein: CASSLVGERYNEQFF. In DNA, the CDR3 is TGCGCCAGCAGCTTGGTGGGGGAGAGATACAATGAGCAGTTCTTC.